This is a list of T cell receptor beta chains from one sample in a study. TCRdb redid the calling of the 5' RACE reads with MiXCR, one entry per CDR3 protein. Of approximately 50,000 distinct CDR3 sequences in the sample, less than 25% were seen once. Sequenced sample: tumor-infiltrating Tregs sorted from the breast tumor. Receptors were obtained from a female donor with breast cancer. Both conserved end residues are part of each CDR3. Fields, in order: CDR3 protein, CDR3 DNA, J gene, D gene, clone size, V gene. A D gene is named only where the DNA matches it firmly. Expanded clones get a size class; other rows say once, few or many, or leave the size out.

CDR3 protein: CAWSSGIKGYYGYTF
CDR3 DNA: TGTGCCTGGAGCTCAGGGATAAAAGGGTACTATGGCTACACCTTC
J gene: TRBJ1-2
D gene: NA
clone size: few
V gene: TRBV30

CDR3 protein: CSARGRDLTGPISNQPQHF
CDR3 DNA: TGCAGTGCTAGAGGGCGAGATCTCACCGGGCCCATAAGCAATCAGCCCCAGCATTTT
J gene: TRBJ1-5
D gene: NA
clone size: NA
V gene: TRBV20-1

CDR3 protein: CSARDRVGNQPQHF
CDR3 DNA: TGCAGTGCTAGAGACAGGGTTGGCAATCAGCCCCAGCATTTT
J gene: TRBJ1-5
D gene: NA
clone size: NA
V gene: TRBV20-1

CDR3 protein: CASSLVGTGRALTEAFF
CDR3 DNA: TGTGCCAGCAGCTTAGTGGGGACAGGGCGGGCCTTGACTGAAGCTTTCTTT
J gene: TRBJ1-1
D gene: TRBD1
clone size: many
V gene: TRBV7-8

CDR3 protein: CASSPTGARQPQHF
CDR3 DNA: TGTGCCAGCAGCCCCACGGGGGCTCGGCAGCCCCAGCATTTT
J gene: TRBJ1-5
D gene: NA
clone size: few
V gene: TRBV6-5

CDR3 protein: CASSSYVSDTQYF
CDR3 DNA: TGTGCCAGCAGCTCATACGTTTCGGATACGCAGTATTTT
J gene: TRBJ2-3
D gene: NA
clone size: few
V gene: TRBV7-3

CDR3 protein: CSARDLADFSYNEQFF
CDR3 DNA: TGCAGTGCTAGAGATCTAGCGGATTTCTCCTACAATGAGCAGTTCTTC
J gene: TRBJ2-1
D gene: TRBD2
clone size: many
V gene: TRBV20-1

CDR3 protein: CASSKGLSNQPQHF
CDR3 DNA: TGTGCCAGTAGCAAGGGGTTAAGCAATCAGCCCCAGCATTTT
J gene: TRBJ1-5
D gene: NA
clone size: NA
V gene: TRBV12-3/TRBV12-4

CDR3 protein: CASSDPGAYEQYF
CDR3 DNA: TGCGCCAGCAGCGATCCAGGGGCCTACGAGCAGTACTTC
J gene: TRBJ2-7
D gene: NA
clone size: few
V gene: TRBV5-1

CDR3 protein: CASSSSTSFNEQFF
CDR3 DNA: TGTGCCAGCAGCTCATCTACTAGTTTTAATGAGCAGTTCTTC
J gene: TRBJ2-1
D gene: NA
clone size: NA
V gene: TRBV11-3

CDR3 protein: CASSSFEASSYNEQFF
CDR3 DNA: TGTGCCAGCAGCTCCTTTGAGGCTAGCTCCTACAATGAGCAGTTCTTC
J gene: TRBJ2-1
D gene: NA
clone size: few
V gene: TRBV11-2

CDR3 protein: CASSSPGRYNEQLF
CDR3 DNA: TGTGCCAGCAGCTCTCCCGGACGTTACAATGAGCAGCTCTTC
J gene: TRBJ2-1
D gene: NA
clone size: NA
V gene: TRBV7-2

CDR3 protein: CSARGGRAADTQYF
CDR3 DNA: TGCAGTGCTAGAGGCGGGAGGGCCGCAGATACGCAGTATTTT
J gene: TRBJ2-3
D gene: TRBD2
clone size: NA
V gene: TRBV20-1

CDR3 protein: CASSQWTGETQYF
CDR3 DNA: TGCGCCAGCAGCCAATGGACCGGAGAGACCCAGTACTTC
J gene: TRBJ2-5
D gene: NA
clone size: NA
V gene: TRBV4-1

CDR3 protein: CASSPGTGGWGYGYTF
CDR3 DNA: TGTGCCAGCAGTCCCGGGACAGGGGGCTGGGGCTATGGCTACACCTTC
J gene: TRBJ1-2
D gene: TRBD1
clone size: NA
V gene: TRBV28

CDR3 protein: CATQTTSRSTDTQYF
CDR3 DNA: TGTGCCACCCAGACAACTAGCAGGTCCACAGATACGCAGTATTTT
J gene: TRBJ2-3
D gene: NA
clone size: NA
V gene: TRBV24-1

CDR3 protein: CASSSGGHRLETQYF
CDR3 DNA: TGTGCCAGCAGCTCTGGGGGGCATCGTTTGGAGACCCAGTACTTC
J gene: TRBJ2-5
D gene: NA
clone size: NA
V gene: TRBV5-8

CDR3 protein: CSAPDRGRPGANVLTF
CDR3 DNA: TGCAGTGCCCCGGACAGGGGGCGGCCTGGGGCCAACGTCCTGACTTTC
J gene: TRBJ2-6
D gene: TRBD1
clone size: many
V gene: TRBV20-1

CDR3 protein: CASSLEGLQETQYF
CDR3 DNA: TGCGCCAGCAGCTTGGAAGGCCTCCAAGAGACCCAGTACTTC
J gene: TRBJ2-5
D gene: NA
clone size: NA
V gene: TRBV5-1

CDR3 protein: CASSLAVEETQYF
CDR3 DNA: TGCGCCAGCAGCTTGGCCGTAGAAGAGACCCAGTACTTC
J gene: TRBJ2-5
D gene: NA
clone size: few
V gene: TRBV5-1

CDR3 protein: CASSPELGRGYEQYF
CDR3 DNA: TGTGCCAGCAGTCCCGAACTAGGGAGAGGATACGAGCAGTACTTC
J gene: TRBJ2-7
D gene: NA
clone size: NA
V gene: TRBV28

CDR3 protein: CASSGSTGNTEAFF
CDR3 DNA: TGCGCCAGCAGCGGATCGACAGGGAACACTGAAGCTTTCTTT
J gene: TRBJ1-1
D gene: NA
clone size: NA
V gene: TRBV5-1

CDR3 protein: CSVATSGDTQYF
CDR3 DNA: TGCAGCGTTGCGACTAGCGGAGATACGCAGTATTTT
J gene: TRBJ2-3
D gene: TRBD2
clone size: NA
V gene: TRBV29-1

CDR3 protein: CATSGYRGRNEQFF
CDR3 DNA: TGTGCCACCAGTGGATACAGGGGGCGGAATGAGCAGTTCTTC
J gene: TRBJ2-1
D gene: TRBD1
clone size: NA
V gene: TRBV24-1

CDR3 protein: CSARPTLGLLNTEAFF
CDR3 DNA: TGCAGTGCTAGGCCAACGTTAGGACTCTTGAACACTGAAGCTTTCTTT
J gene: TRBJ1-1
D gene: NA
clone size: few
V gene: TRBV20-1

CDR3 protein: CASSVSGGPGGTQYF
CDR3 DNA: TGTGCCAGCAGTGTAAGCGGGGGCCCAGGGGGGACGCAGTATTTT
J gene: TRBJ2-3
D gene: NA
clone size: NA
V gene: TRBV6-5

CDR3 protein: CASSLLQGRDTQYF
CDR3 DNA: TGCGCCAGCAGCTTACTACAGGGGAGAGATACGCAGTATTTT
J gene: TRBJ2-3
D gene: TRBD1
clone size: many
V gene: TRBV5-1

CDR3 protein: CASSFGEDNEQFF
CDR3 DNA: TGCGCCAGCAGCTTTGGGGAGGACAATGAGCAGTTCTTC
J gene: TRBJ2-1
D gene: NA
clone size: few
V gene: TRBV5-1

CDR3 protein: CASSASEFSGNTIYF
CDR3 DNA: TGTGCCAGCAGCGCCTCAGAATTCTCTGGAAACACCATATATTTT
J gene: TRBJ1-3
D gene: NA
clone size: few
V gene: TRBV11-2

CDR3 protein: CASSIDRDRSYTF
CDR3 DNA: TGTGCCAGCAGTATTGACAGGGACCGGAGCTACACCTTC
J gene: TRBJ1-2
D gene: TRBD1
clone size: NA
V gene: TRBV12-3/TRBV12-4

CDR3 protein: CSAPSIGRIEAFTGDNQPQHF
CDR3 DNA: TGCAGTGCCCCCTCGATTGGGCGAATTGAAGCTTTCACAGGGGACAATCAGCCCCAGCATTTT
J gene: TRBJ1-5
D gene: TRBD1
clone size: NA
V gene: TRBV20-1

CDR3 protein: CASGLSRGGEEKLFF
CDR3 DNA: TGTGCTAGTGGTTTGTCGCGGGGGGGGGAAGAAAAACTGTTTTTT
J gene: TRBJ1-4
D gene: NA
clone size: NA
V gene: TRBV12-5

CDR3 protein: CARRGRTGTNSPLHF
CDR3 DNA: TGTGCCAGGCGTGGGAGGACAGGGACCAATTCACCCCTCCACTTT
J gene: TRBJ1-6
D gene: TRBD1
clone size: NA
V gene: TRBV2

CDR3 protein: CASSLSSSGGGEQYF
CDR3 DNA: TGTGCCAGCAGCTTAAGTTCTAGCGGGGGCGGCGAGCAGTACTTC
J gene: TRBJ2-7
D gene: TRBD2
clone size: NA
V gene: TRBV7-6

CDR3 protein: CASSLQQGTTNYGYTF
CDR3 DNA: TGTGCCAGCAGCCTCCAACAGGGGACCACTAACTATGGCTACACCTTC
J gene: TRBJ1-2
D gene: TRBD1
clone size: few
V gene: TRBV7-9

CDR3 protein: CASRETGGRGETQYF
CDR3 DNA: TGTGCCAGCAGAGAGACAGGGGGTAGAGGAGAGACCCAGTACTTC
J gene: TRBJ2-5
D gene: TRBD1
clone size: few
V gene: TRBV6-6

CDR3 protein: CASSLGLPGETQYF
CDR3 DNA: TGCGCCAGCAGCTTGGGACTTCCCGGGGAGACCCAGTACTTC
J gene: TRBJ2-5
D gene: NA
clone size: many
V gene: TRBV5-1

CDR3 protein: CASSGQGHTGELFF
CDR3 DNA: TGTGCCAGCAGTGGACAGGGTCATACCGGGGAGCTGTTTTTT
J gene: TRBJ2-2
D gene: TRBD1
clone size: NA
V gene: TRBV2

CDR3 protein: CSARDSGTGATYGYTF
CDR3 DNA: TGCAGTGCTAGAGATTCCGGGACAGGTGCCACCTATGGCTACACCTTC
J gene: TRBJ1-2
D gene: TRBD1
clone size: NA
V gene: TRBV20-1

CDR3 protein: CASSVQGLLTYEQYF
CDR3 DNA: TGTGCCAGCAGTGTTCAGGGGCTCCTAACCTACGAGCAGTACTTC
J gene: TRBJ2-7
D gene: NA
clone size: few
V gene: TRBV2

CDR3 protein: CASSRRQGRGTGELFF
CDR3 DNA: TGTGCCAGCAGCCGAAGACAGGGGCGCGGCACCGGGGAGCTGTTTTTT
J gene: TRBJ2-2
D gene: TRBD1
clone size: NA
V gene: TRBV6-1

CDR3 protein: CASSQEGSLARSYEQYF
CDR3 DNA: TGCGCCAGCAGCCAAGAAGGGAGTCTAGCGAGGTCCTACGAGCAGTACTTC
J gene: TRBJ2-7
D gene: NA
clone size: few
V gene: TRBV4-1

CDR3 protein: CASSRWGVDYTF
CDR3 DNA: TGTGCCAGCAGCCGCTGGGGGGTGGACTACACCTTC
J gene: TRBJ1-2
D gene: NA
clone size: few
V gene: TRBV7-2

CDR3 protein: CASSARYSYNSPLHF
CDR3 DNA: TGTGCCAGCTCCGCTCGCTACTCCTATAATTCACCCCTCCACTTT
J gene: TRBJ1-6
D gene: NA
clone size: NA
V gene: TRBV6-5

CDR3 protein: CASRQQGLAKNIQYF
CDR3 DNA: TGCGCCAGCAGACAGCAGGGTCTAGCCAAAAACATTCAGTACTTC
J gene: TRBJ2-4
D gene: NA
clone size: many
V gene: TRBV5-1

CDR3 protein: CASSLVRQGGNTIYF
CDR3 DNA: TGTGCCAGCAGTTTAGTGCGTCAGGGTGGAAACACCATATATTTT
J gene: TRBJ1-3
D gene: NA
clone size: few
V gene: TRBV12-3/TRBV12-4

CDR3 protein: CASSQASVGLNEQFF
CDR3 DNA: TGTGCCAGCAGCCAGGCTAGCGTAGGCCTTAATGAGCAGTTCTTC
J gene: TRBJ2-1
D gene: NA
clone size: NA
V gene: TRBV4-2

CDR3 protein: CSVPTSGRTADTQYF
CDR3 DNA: TGCAGTGTCCCGACTAGCGGGAGGACAGCAGATACGCAGTATTTT
J gene: TRBJ2-3
D gene: TRBD2
clone size: NA
V gene: TRBV20-1

CDR3 protein: CAIRLAPSTDTQYF
CDR3 DNA: TGTGCCATCAGACTAGCGCCTAGCACAGATACGCAGTATTTT
J gene: TRBJ2-3
D gene: TRBD2
clone size: many
V gene: TRBV10-3

CDR3 protein: CASSQPWATDTQYF
CDR3 DNA: TGTGCCAGCTCACAGCCGTGGGCAACAGATACGCAGTATTTT
J gene: TRBJ2-3
D gene: NA
clone size: few
V gene: TRBV6-1

CDR3 protein: CASSPTTENYGYTF
CDR3 DNA: TGTGCCAGCTCACCAACTACGGAGAACTATGGCTACACCTTC
J gene: TRBJ1-2
D gene: NA
clone size: NA
V gene: TRBV18

CDR3 protein: CASSLWGEQFF
CDR3 DNA: TGTGCCAGCAGCTTATGGGGAGAGCAGTTCTTC
J gene: TRBJ2-1
D gene: NA
clone size: NA
V gene: TRBV7-2

CDR3 protein: CASSLTAGRYNEQFF
CDR3 DNA: TGTGCCAGCAGCTTGACAGCGGGGAGATACAATGAGCAGTTCTTC
J gene: TRBJ2-1
D gene: TRBD2
clone size: NA
V gene: TRBV5-4